The text below deals with one T cell receptor (beta chain). This CDR3 has 16 residues. The germline V gene has CDR1 SGHRS and CDR2 YFSETQ. After removal of 4 bases from V and 4 bases from J, the junction contained 9 bases not matched to a gene. Original analysis: It was from reference gene primer amplification that nucleated cell counts were estimated. Using immunoSEQ multiplex PCR, the repertoire was profiled, and TCRdb retains in-frame clones only, with some absent. The D gene and trimming were derived from the DNA, and the V and J assignments and clone size from that table. The sample carries 87,000 or so clones, around 87% recorded once. The entry originates in a study of blood T cell repertoires in COVID-19. At the level of the study: Acute and convalescent COVID-19 samples came from the United States, Italy and Spain. T cells, B-cell-depleted T cells, or PBMCs supplied cDNA or gDNA.

The rearrangement joins TRBV5-1 to TRBJ2-2, with TRBD2 matching 8 bases. This TCR came from a man aged 35-49 years with acute or convalescent COVID-19. The sample consisted of peripheral blood. The CDR3: CASSAAGTRGTGELFF. In DNA, the CDR3 is TGCGCCAGCAGCGCCGCCGGGACTAGGGGCACCGGGGAGCTGTTTTTT.